These T cell receptor beta chains were read from a single sample in a study of cytomegalovirus exposure and HLA in healthy donors. Sequencing was performed with immunoSEQ multiplex PCR; in TCRdb, only in-frame clones are kept and a portion is missing. The table has about 110,000 clones, 70% to 90% seen once; the top ten hold roughly 3%. Sequencing input: PBMCs. All receptors derive from a woman younger than 35 in good health and CMV-seronegative. Each CDR3 is given with its conserved first and last residue. The D gene is left open where the match is weak. A clone size is listed for some rows: how often the clone was seen (once, few, many), or a class if it is expanded.

CDR3 protein: CAWGDRYTEAFF; CDR3 DNA: TGTGCCTGGGGGGACAGGTACACTGAAGCTTTCTTT; V gene: TRBV30; clone size: .; J gene: TRBJ1-1; D gene: TRBD1
CDR3 protein: CASRPGLAGPGTQYF; CDR3 DNA: TGTGCCAGCAGGCCAGGACTAGCGGGGCCAGGGACCCAGTACTTC; V gene: TRBV6-5; clone size: .; J gene: TRBJ2-5; D gene: TRBD2
CDR3 protein: CSARRAFEAFF; CDR3 DNA: TGCAGTGCTAGGAGAGCCTTTGAGGCTTTCTTT; V gene: TRBV20-1; clone size: .; J gene: TRBJ1-1; D gene: .
CDR3 protein: CASSLARQANEKLFF; CDR3 DNA: TGTGCCAGCAGCTTAGCGCGCCAGGCTAATGAAAAACTGTTTTTT; V gene: TRBV7-9; clone size: .; J gene: TRBJ1-4; D gene: .
CDR3 protein: CASSLAAAYEQYF; CDR3 DNA: TGCGCCAGCAGCTTGGCGGCGGCCTACGAGCAGTACTTC; V gene: TRBV5-1; clone size: .; J gene: TRBJ2-7; D gene: .
CDR3 protein: CASSPDSGVKEKLFF; CDR3 DNA: TGTGCCAGCAGCCCTGACAGTGGAGTTAAGGAAAAACTGTTTTTT; V gene: TRBV6-6; clone size: once; J gene: TRBJ1-4; D gene: .
CDR3 protein: CASSPLKTEAFF; CDR3 DNA: TGTGCCAGCAGCCCCCTAAAAACTGAAGCTTTCTTT; V gene: TRBV28; clone size: .; J gene: TRBJ1-1; D gene: .
CDR3 protein: CASSTGSNQPQHF; CDR3 DNA: TGTGCCAGCTCGACAGGTAGCAATCAGCCCCAGCATTTT; V gene: TRBV6-6; clone size: .; J gene: TRBJ1-5; D gene: .
CDR3 protein: CASSQEMTASYEQYF; CDR3 DNA: TGCGCCAGCAGCCAAGAGATGACAGCAAGCTACGAGCAGTACTTC; V gene: TRBV4-1; clone size: .; J gene: TRBJ2-7; D gene: .
CDR3 protein: CASSIHDSPNQPQHF; CDR3 DNA: TGTGCCAGTAGTATACACGACAGCCCAAATCAGCCCCAGCATTTT; V gene: TRBV19; clone size: .; J gene: TRBJ1-5; D gene: .
CDR3 protein: CARGERGRSGYTF; CDR3 DNA: TGTGCCAGGGGGGAGCGGGGGCGGAGTGGCTACACCTTC; V gene: TRBV2; clone size: .; J gene: TRBJ1-2; D gene: .
CDR3 protein: CASSLEGNTEAFF; CDR3 DNA: TGTGCCAGCAGCTTAGAGGGTAACACTGAAGCTTTCTTT; V gene: TRBV7-3; clone size: .; J gene: TRBJ1-1; D gene: .
CDR3 protein: CASSNPCGYTF; CDR3 DNA: TGTGCCAGCAGCAATCCTTGTGGCTACACCTTC; V gene: TRBV21-1; clone size: .; J gene: TRBJ1-2; D gene: .
CDR3 protein: CASSPAVDRPNQPQHF; CDR3 DNA: TGTGCCAGCAGCCCCGCCGTGGACAGGCCGAATCAGCCCCAGCATTTT; V gene: TRBV7-9; clone size: .; J gene: TRBJ1-5; D gene: TRBD1
CDR3 protein: CASSPRQSSYEQYF; CDR3 DNA: TGTGCCAGCAGCCCCCGACAGAGCTCCTACGAGCAGTACTTC; V gene: TRBV9; clone size: .; J gene: TRBJ2-7; D gene: .
CDR3 protein: CASITGTGGFWKGYTF; CDR3 DNA: TGTGCCAGCATTACCGGGACAGGGGGTTTCTGGAAGGGCTACACCTTC; V gene: TRBV2; clone size: .; J gene: TRBJ1-2; D gene: TRBD1
CDR3 protein: CASRPAGGAHEQFF; CDR3 DNA: TGCGCCAGCAGACCAGCGGGGGGGGCCCATGAGCAGTTCTTC; V gene: TRBV4-1; clone size: once; J gene: TRBJ2-1; D gene: TRBD2
CDR3 protein: CASSQARGNEQYF; CDR3 DNA: TGCGCCAGCAGCCAAGCCAGGGGGAACGAGCAGTACTTC; V gene: TRBV4-1; clone size: .; J gene: TRBJ2-7; D gene: TRBD1
CDR3 protein: CASSEWGGRTGLNTEAFF; CDR3 DNA: TGTGCCAGCAGTGAGTGGGGGGGCAGGACAGGGTTGAACACTGAAGCTTTCTTT; V gene: TRBV6-1; clone size: once; J gene: TRBJ1-1; D gene: TRBD1
CDR3 protein: CASSPDSSYEQYF; CDR3 DNA: TGCGCCAGCAGCCCCGACAGTTCCTACGAGCAGTACTTC; V gene: TRBV5-1; clone size: .; J gene: TRBJ2-7; D gene: .
CDR3 protein: CAISESQATSGANVLTF; CDR3 DNA: TGTGCCATCAGTGAGTCCCAGGCGACCTCTGGGGCCAACGTCCTGACTTTC; V gene: TRBV10-3; clone size: few; J gene: TRBJ2-6; D gene: .
CDR3 protein: CASSGTESNQPQHF; CDR3 DNA: TGTGCCAGCAGTGGGACAGAGAGCAATCAGCCCCAGCATTTT; V gene: TRBV2; clone size: .; J gene: TRBJ1-5; D gene: .
CDR3 protein: CASSQIIIRDRQFTGELFF; CDR3 DNA: TGTGCCAGCAGCCAAATTATCATCCGGGACAGACAATTCACCGGGGAGCTGTTTTTT; V gene: TRBV4-2; clone size: .; J gene: TRBJ2-2; D gene: TRBD1
CDR3 protein: CASSLLIGVGGYTF; CDR3 DNA: TGTGCCAGCAGTTTATTAATCGGGGTGGGTGGCTACACCTTC; V gene: TRBV28; clone size: .; J gene: TRBJ1-2; D gene: .
CDR3 protein: CAISELPSTGANTGELFF; CDR3 DNA: TGTGCCATCAGTGAGTTACCTTCGACAGGAGCGAACACCGGGGAGCTGTTTTTT; V gene: TRBV10-3; clone size: once; J gene: TRBJ2-2; D gene: .
CDR3 protein: CASSGTPMWGRTDTQYF; CDR3 DNA: TGTGCCAGCAGCGGAACCCCCATGTGGGGGCGCACAGATACGCAGTATTTT; V gene: TRBV14; clone size: .; J gene: TRBJ2-3; D gene: .
CDR3 protein: CATTGGPGNTIYF; CDR3 DNA: TGTGCCACCACCGGAGGGCCTGGAAACACCATATATTTT; V gene: TRBV6-5; clone size: .; J gene: TRBJ1-3; D gene: .
CDR3 protein: CASSKTGQGAHSNQPQHF; CDR3 DNA: TGTGCCAGCAGCAAAACTGGACAGGGGGCCCATAGCAATCAGCCCCAGCATTTT; V gene: TRBV21-1; clone size: .; J gene: TRBJ1-5; D gene: .
CDR3 protein: CASGPAGGLETQYF; CDR3 DNA: TGTGCTAGTGGCCCGGCGGGGGGCCTGGAGACCCAGTACTTC; V gene: TRBV12-5; clone size: .; J gene: TRBJ2-5; D gene: TRBD2
CDR3 protein: CASSETMGQGGETQYF; CDR3 DNA: TGTGCCAGCAGTGAGACTATGGGACAGGGCGGGGAGACCCAGTACTTC; V gene: TRBV6-1; clone size: .; J gene: TRBJ2-5; D gene: TRBD1
CDR3 protein: CASSKGSGASYEQYF; CDR3 DNA: TGTGCCAGCAGCAAGGGGTCTGGGGCCTCCTACGAGCAGTACTTC; V gene: TRBV9; clone size: .; J gene: TRBJ2-7; D gene: .
CDR3 protein: CASSLESRSKQFF; CDR3 DNA: TGTGCCAGCAGCTTAGAGTCCCGGAGTAAGCAGTTCTTC; V gene: TRBV7-7; clone size: few; J gene: TRBJ2-1; D gene: .
CDR3 protein: CASSRDGGTYEQYF; CDR3 DNA: TGTGCCAGTAGCCGGGACGGGGGAACCTACGAGCAGTACTTC; V gene: TRBV19; clone size: .; J gene: TRBJ2-7; D gene: .
CDR3 protein: CAWGRRGIEAFF; CDR3 DNA: TGTGCCTGGGGACGGAGGGGTATAGAAGCTTTCTTT; V gene: TRBV30; clone size: .; J gene: TRBJ1-1; D gene: .
CDR3 protein: CASRAGAGELFF; CDR3 DNA: TGTGCCAGCAGAGCAGGCGCCGGGGAGCTGTTTTTT; V gene: TRBV9; clone size: .; J gene: TRBJ2-2; D gene: .
CDR3 protein: CASSYRQGSNQPQHF; CDR3 DNA: TGTGCCAGCAGTTACCGACAGGGAAGCAATCAGCCCCAGCATTTT; V gene: TRBV28; clone size: .; J gene: TRBJ1-5; D gene: TRBD1
CDR3 protein: CAWSVGGNADTQYF; CDR3 DNA: TGTGCCTGGAGTGTTGGAGGGAACGCAGATACGCAGTATTTT; V gene: TRBV30; clone size: .; J gene: TRBJ2-3; D gene: .
CDR3 protein: CASSTGQFHNQPQHF; CDR3 DNA: TGTGCCAGTAGTACAGGACAGTTCCACAATCAGCCCCAGCATTTT; V gene: TRBV19; clone size: .; J gene: TRBJ1-5; D gene: .
CDR3 protein: CASSQEQRGGQETQYF; CDR3 DNA: TGTGCCAGCAGCCAAGAGCAGCGGGGGGGACAAGAGACCCAGTACTTC; V gene: TRBV4-2; clone size: .; J gene: TRBJ2-5; D gene: TRBD2
CDR3 protein: CASSVEDSSYEQYF; CDR3 DNA: TGTGCCAGTAGTGTGGAGGACAGCTCCTACGAGCAGTACTTC; V gene: TRBV19; clone size: .; J gene: TRBJ2-7; D gene: .
CDR3 protein: CASRRATNEKLFF; CDR3 DNA: TGCGCCAGCCGCCGGGCAACTAATGAAAAACTGTTTTTT; V gene: TRBV10-2; clone size: .; J gene: TRBJ1-4; D gene: .
CDR3 protein: CASSVGPRGAFF; CDR3 DNA: TGTGCCAGCTCGGTCGGGCCCCGGGGTGCGTTCTTC; V gene: TRBV6-1; clone size: .; J gene: TRBJ2-1; D gene: .